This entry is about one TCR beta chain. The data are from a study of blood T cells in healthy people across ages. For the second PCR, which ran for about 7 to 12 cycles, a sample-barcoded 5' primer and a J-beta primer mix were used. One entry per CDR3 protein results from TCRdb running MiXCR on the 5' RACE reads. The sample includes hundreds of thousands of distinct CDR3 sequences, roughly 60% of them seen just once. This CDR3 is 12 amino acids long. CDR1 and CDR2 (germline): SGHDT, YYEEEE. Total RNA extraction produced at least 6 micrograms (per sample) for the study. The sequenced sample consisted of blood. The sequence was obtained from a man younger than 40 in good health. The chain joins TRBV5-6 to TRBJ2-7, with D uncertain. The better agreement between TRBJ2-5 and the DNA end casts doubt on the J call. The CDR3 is CASSGQRETQYF. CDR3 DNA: TGTGCCAGCAGCGGGCAGCGAGAGACCCAGTACTTC.